This TCR beta chain was captured by sequencing in a study of blood T cell repertoires in COVID-19. The overall study: T cells, B-cell-depleted T cells, or PBMCs supplied cDNA or gDNA.

Profiling relied on immunoSEQ multiplex PCR, and the TCRdb table lists in-frame clones only, not all of them. The sample has 300,000 to 400,000 clones; 88% are singletons. The CDR3 covers 15 residues. Trimming removed 4 bases from V and 8 bases from J, with 18 bases in between. The germline V gene has CDR1 SGHKS and CDR2 YYEKEE (reference sequence). The Seattle patients, enrolled during active infection, were followed longitudinally. The chain joins TRBV5-5 to TRBJ1-4; possibly TRBD1 for D (5 bases). This receptor was identified in a young woman with COVID-19, enrolled during active disease. The material sequenced was peripheral blood. CDR3 bases: TGTGCCAGCAGCCAACTCGGGGGTCTGGGGGAAAAACTGTTTTTT. This translates into CASSQLGGLGEKLFF.